This T cell receptor beta chain originates from a study of shared clonotypes between healthy human individuals. Clones were read by immunoSEQ multiplex PCR, and TCRdb kept only the in-frame ones, dropping some. The sample has 80,000 to 100,000 clones; 60% to 75% are singletons. Healthy and HIV-negative, the adult donors had no recent acute infections or vaccinations. This clonotype was sampled from a man aged 25-40 years in good health. The source material was memory CD8+ T cells sorted from blood. As for subset: CD45RO+ cells pooled with CCR7-negative TemRA cells.

Written as DNA, the CDR3 is TGTGCCAGCAGCCTAAAAGAGGACTACATTACACTCACAGATACGCAGTATTTT. Translation gives CASSLKEDYITLTDTQYF. The J gene is TRBJ2-3, the V gene TRBV11-2, with D tentatively TRBD2 (6 bases). CDR1 is SGHAT, CDR2 FQNNGV, per germline. The germline V and J ends were trimmed by 5 bases and 2 bases, with 23 bases remaining between them. This CDR3 comprises 18 residues.